Detailed here is one TCR beta chain. Its antigen is not known. The data originate from a study of human T cells and chemical hapten exposure. About the study: DPC (0.01%) was patch tested on the upper back and read at 6 days. Small volume differences among pooled libraries mainly caused per-sample TCR yield variation. Study-wide results and limits: Expanded TCRs produced significantly more large CDR3 similarity clusters than controls did.

Single cDNA molecules in the library carried unique molecular identifiers attached during preparation. MiXCR, applied by TCRdb to the RACE reads, yields one record per CDR3 protein. Among about 80,000 distinct CDR3 sequences, around 15% were seen once, and the ten largest hold roughly 4.8%. The germline V gene has CDR1 SNHLY and CDR2 FYNNEI. The CDR3 length is 14 residues. Trimming took off 3 bases at V and 4 bases at J, with 10 bases between the two ends. Documented time point: pre-sensitization, week 0. The sample's treatment: therapeutic diphenylcyclopropenone sensitization with weekly scalp DPC. The sample consisted of whole blood, taken in connection with sensitization to the hapten diphenylcyclopropenone (DPC). The J gene is TRBJ1-5, the V gene TRBV2; D is ambiguous. The TCR was taken from a woman in her forties or fifties with alopecia areata. Some clones in this sample may be carry-over from other donors' samples. The CDR3 bases are TGTGCCAGCAGTGAGGAACGGGCAAATCAGCCCCAGCATTTT. Translation gives CASSEERANQPQHF.